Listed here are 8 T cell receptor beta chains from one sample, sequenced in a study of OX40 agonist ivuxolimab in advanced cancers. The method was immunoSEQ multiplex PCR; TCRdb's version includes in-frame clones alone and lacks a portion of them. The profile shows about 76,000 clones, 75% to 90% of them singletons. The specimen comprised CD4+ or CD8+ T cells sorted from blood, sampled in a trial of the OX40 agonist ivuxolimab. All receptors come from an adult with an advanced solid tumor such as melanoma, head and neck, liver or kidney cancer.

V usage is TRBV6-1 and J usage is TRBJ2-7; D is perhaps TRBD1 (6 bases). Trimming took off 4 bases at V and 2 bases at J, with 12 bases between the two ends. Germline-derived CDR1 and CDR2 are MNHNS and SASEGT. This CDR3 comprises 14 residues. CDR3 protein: CASSALGTTYEQYV. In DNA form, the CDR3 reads TGTGCCAGCAGTGCCCTAGGGACAACCTACGAGCAGTACGTC.

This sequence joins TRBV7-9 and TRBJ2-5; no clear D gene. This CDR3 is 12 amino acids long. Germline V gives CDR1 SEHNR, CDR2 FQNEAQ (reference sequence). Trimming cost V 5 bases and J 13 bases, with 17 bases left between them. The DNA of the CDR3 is TGTGCCAGCAGCGGCGAGTCCCCTGTGCTGTACTTC. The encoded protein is CASSGESPVLYF.

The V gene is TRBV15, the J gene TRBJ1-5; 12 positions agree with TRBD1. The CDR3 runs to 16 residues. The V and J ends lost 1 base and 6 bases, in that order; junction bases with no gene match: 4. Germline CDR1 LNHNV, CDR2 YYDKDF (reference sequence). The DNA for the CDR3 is TGTGCCACCAGCAGAGCCGGGACAGGGGGCGTTCAGCCCCAGCATTTT. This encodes CATSRAGTGGVQPQHF.

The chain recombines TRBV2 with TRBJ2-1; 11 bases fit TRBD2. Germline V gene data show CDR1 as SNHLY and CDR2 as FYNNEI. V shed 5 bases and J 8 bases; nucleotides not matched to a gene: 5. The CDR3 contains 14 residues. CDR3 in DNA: TGTGCCAGCAGTTCTAGCGGGGGGACGTATGAGCAGTTCTTC. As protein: CASSSSGGTYEQFF.

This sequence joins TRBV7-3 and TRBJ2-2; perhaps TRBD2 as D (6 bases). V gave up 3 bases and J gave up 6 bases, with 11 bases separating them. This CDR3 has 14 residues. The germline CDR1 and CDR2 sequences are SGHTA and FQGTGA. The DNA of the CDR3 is TGTGCCAGCAGCTTCTCCAGGGAGGCCGGGGAGCTGTTTTTT. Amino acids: CASSFSREAGELFF.

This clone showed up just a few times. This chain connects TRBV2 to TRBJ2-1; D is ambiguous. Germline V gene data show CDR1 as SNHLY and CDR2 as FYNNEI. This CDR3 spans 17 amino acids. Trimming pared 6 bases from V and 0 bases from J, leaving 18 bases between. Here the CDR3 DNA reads TGTGCCAGCAGGGCCCTGATCCCCATTAGCTCCTACAATGAGCAGTTCTTC. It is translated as CASRALIPISSYNEQFF.

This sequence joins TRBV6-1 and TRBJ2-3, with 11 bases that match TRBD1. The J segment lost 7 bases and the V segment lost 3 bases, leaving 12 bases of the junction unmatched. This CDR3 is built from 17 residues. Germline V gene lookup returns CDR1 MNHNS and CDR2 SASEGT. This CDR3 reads CASSDRVWGQGGYTQYF. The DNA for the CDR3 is TGTGCCAGCAGTGACAGGGTTTGGGGACAGGGGGGGTATACGCAGTATTTT.

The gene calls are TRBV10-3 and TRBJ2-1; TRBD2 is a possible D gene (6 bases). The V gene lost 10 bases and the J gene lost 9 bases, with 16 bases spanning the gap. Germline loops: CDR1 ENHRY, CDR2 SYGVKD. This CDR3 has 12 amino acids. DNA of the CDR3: TGTGCCAGCGGGACTTCAGGGAGTGAGCAGTTCTTC. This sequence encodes CASGTSGSEQFF.